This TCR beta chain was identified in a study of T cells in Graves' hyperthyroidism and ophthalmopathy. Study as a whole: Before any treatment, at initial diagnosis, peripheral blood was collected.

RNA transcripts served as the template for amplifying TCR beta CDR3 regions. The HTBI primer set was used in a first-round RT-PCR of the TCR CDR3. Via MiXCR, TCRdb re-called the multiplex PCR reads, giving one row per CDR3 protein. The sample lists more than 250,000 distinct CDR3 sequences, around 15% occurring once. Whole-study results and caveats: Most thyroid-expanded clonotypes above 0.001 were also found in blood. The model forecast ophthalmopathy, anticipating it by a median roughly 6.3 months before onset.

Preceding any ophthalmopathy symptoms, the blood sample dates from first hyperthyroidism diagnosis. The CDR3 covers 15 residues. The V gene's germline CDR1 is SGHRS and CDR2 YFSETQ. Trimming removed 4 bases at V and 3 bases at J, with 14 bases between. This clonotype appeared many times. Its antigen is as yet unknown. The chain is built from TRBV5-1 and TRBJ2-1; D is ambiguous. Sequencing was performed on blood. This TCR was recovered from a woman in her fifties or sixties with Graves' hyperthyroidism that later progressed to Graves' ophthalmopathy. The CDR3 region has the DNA TGCGCCAGCAGCCTGACTCGGGTTGTCTACAATGAGCAGTTCTTC. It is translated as CASSLTRVVYNEQFF.